This TCR beta chain was documented in a study of T cell repertoires in cytomegalovirus infection. Study background: It can be stated that public TCR beta signatures indicated CMV infection as well as a matching HLA type.

TCRdb recomputed calls from the reads with MiXCR, one row per CDR3 protein. Counted here are some 270,000 distinct CDR3 sequences, 17% occurring once; the ten biggest clones make up around 47%. Between the trimmed V and J ends, which lost 5 bases and 8 bases, there was a span of 19 bases. CDR3 length: 15 residues. From germline, CDR1 is SEHNR and CDR2 FQNEAQ (reference sequence). This clonotype was counted at least ten times. The antigen is not known. General study results and limits: CMV carriers having the relevant HLA were flagged by cumulative public TCR beta family frequency. The ex vivo response was dominated by HLA-C-restricted CMV-specific TCR beta clonotypes.

This chain uses TRBV7-9 with TRBJ2-1; a possible D gene is TRBD2 (5 bases). The origin of this receptor is a human donor in good health (CMV status not recorded). Some clones in this sample may be carry-over from other donors' samples. Specimen: CD8+ T cells from PBMCs. The CDR3 protein is CASSRGSRTGDEQFF. CDR3 coding DNA: TGTGCCAGCAGCCGAGGGAGCCGAACCGGGGATGAGCAGTTCTTC. Full variable domain (rest looked up from reference TRBV7-9 and TRBJ2-1): DTGVSQNPRHKITKRGQNVTFRCDPISEHNRLYWYRQTLGQGPEFLTYFQNEAQLEKSRLLSDRFSAERPKGSFSTLEIQRTEQGDSAMYLCASSRGSRTGDEQFFGPGTRLTVL.